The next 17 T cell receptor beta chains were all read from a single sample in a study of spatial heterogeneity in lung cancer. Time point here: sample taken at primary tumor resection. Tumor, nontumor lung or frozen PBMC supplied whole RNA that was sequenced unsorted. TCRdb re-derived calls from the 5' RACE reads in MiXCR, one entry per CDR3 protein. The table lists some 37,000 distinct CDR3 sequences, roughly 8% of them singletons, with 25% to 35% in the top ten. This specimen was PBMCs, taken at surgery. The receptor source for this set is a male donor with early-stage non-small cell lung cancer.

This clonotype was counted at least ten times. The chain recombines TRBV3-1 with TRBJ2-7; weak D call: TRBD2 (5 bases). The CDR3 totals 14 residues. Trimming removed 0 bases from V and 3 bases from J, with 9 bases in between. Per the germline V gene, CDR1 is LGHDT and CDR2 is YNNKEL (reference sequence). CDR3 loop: CASSQDGRGYEQYF. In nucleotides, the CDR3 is TGTGCCAGCAGCCAAGATGGCCGGGGCTACGAGCAGTACTTC.

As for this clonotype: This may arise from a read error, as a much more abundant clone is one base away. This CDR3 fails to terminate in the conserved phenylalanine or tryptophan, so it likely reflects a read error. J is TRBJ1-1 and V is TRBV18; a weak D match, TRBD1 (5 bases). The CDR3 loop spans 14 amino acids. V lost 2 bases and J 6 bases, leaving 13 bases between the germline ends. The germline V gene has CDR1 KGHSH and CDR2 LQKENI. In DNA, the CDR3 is TGTGCCAGCTCACCAGGCAGGGCGAGGTCTGAAGCTTTCCTT. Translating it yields CASSPGRARSEAFL.

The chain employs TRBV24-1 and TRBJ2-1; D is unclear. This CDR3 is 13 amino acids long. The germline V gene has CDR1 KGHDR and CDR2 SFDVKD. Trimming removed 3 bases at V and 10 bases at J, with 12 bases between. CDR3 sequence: CATSDARTDEQFF. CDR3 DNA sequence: TGTGCCACCAGTGATGCCCGGACGGACGAGCAGTTCTTC.

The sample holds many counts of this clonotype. In DNA, the CDR3 is TGTGCCAGCACCCCCACTAGCGGGAGTGTCAATGAGCAGTTCTTC. Its protein is CASTPTSGSVNEQFF. The rearrangement links TRBV12-3 or TRBV12-4 to TRBJ2-1; 11 nucleotides match TRBD2. After removal of 7 bases from V and 6 bases from J, the junction contained 8 bases not matched to a gene. This CDR3 has 15 residues.

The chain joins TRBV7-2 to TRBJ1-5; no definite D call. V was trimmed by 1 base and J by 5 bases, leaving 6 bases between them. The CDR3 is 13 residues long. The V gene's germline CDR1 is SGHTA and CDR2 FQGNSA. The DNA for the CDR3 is TGTGCCAGCAGCTTAGAATGGGATCAGCCCCAGCATTTT. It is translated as CASSLEWDQPQHF. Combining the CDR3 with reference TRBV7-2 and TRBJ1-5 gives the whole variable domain GAGVSQSPSNKVTEKGKDVELRCDPISGHTALYWYRQSLGQGLEFLIYFQGNSAPDKSGLPSDRFSAERTGGSVSTLTIQRTQQEDSAVYLCASSLEWDQPQHFGDGTRLSIL.

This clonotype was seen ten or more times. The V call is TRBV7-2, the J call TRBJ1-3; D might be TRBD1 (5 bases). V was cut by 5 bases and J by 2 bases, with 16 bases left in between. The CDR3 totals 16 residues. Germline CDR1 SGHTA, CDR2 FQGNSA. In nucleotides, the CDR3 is TGTGCCAGCAGCCCCGGCGGGGGGAGGGCTGGAAACACCATATATTTT. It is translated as CASSPGGGRAGNTIYF.

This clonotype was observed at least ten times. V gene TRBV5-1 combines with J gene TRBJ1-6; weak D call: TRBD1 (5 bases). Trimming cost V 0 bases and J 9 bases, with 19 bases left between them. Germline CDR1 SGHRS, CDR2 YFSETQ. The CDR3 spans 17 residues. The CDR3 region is CASSLVDPGGMSSPLHF. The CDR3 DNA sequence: TGCGCCAGCAGCTTGGTCGACCCTGGGGGAATGAGTTCACCCCTCCACTTT.

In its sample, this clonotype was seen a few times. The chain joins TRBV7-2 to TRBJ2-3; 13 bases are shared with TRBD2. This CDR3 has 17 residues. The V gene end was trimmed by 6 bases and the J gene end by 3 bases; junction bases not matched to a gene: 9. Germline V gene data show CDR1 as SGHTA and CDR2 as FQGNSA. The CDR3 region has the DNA TGTGCCAGCAGACCCAGACTAGCGGGGGGCGGGACAGATACGCAGTATTTT. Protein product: CASRPRLAGGGTDTQYF.

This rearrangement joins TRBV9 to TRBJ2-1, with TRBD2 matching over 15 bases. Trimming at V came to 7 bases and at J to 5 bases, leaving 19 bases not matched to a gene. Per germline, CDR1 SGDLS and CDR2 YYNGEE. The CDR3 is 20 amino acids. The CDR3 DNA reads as TGTGCCAGCGGCCCTCGGCCGGGACTAGCGGGAGGAGGGACCAACAATGAGCAGTTCTTC. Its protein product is CASGPRPGLAGGGTNNEQFF.

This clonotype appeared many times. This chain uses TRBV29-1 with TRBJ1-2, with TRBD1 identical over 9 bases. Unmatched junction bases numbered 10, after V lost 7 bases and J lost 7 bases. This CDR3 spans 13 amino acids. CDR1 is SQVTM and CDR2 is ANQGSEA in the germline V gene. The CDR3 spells CSGAQGASFGYTF. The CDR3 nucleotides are TGCAGCGGGGCACAGGGGGCCAGTTTTGGCTACACCTTC. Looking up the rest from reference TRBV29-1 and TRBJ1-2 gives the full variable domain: SAVISQKPSRDICQRGTSLTIQCQVDSQVTMMFWYRQQPGQSLTLIATANQGSEATYESGFVIDKFPISRPNLTFSTLTVSNMSPEDSSIYLCSGAQGASFGYTFGSGTRLTVV.

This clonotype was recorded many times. The CDR3 sequence is CASILEGGSYGYTF. CDR3 DNA: TGTGCCAGCATTCTGGAGGGGGGAAGCTATGGCTACACCTTC. This chain uses TRBV7-2 with TRBJ1-2, with D possibly matching TRBD1 (6 bases). From germline, CDR1 is SGHTA and CDR2 FQGNSA. The V and J ends lost 7 bases and 4 bases respectively, with 16 bases between them. The CDR3 loop spans 14 amino acids.

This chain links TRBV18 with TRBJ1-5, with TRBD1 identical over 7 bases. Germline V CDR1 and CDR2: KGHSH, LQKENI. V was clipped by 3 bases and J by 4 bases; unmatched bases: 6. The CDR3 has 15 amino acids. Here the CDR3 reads CASSPRDRGNQPQHF. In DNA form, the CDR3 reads TGTGCCAGCTCACCTCGGGACAGAGGGAATCAGCCCCAGCATTTT. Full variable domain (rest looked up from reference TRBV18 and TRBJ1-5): NAGVMQNPRHLVRRRGQEARLRCSPMKGHSHVYWYRQLPEEGLKFMVYLQKENIIDESGMPKERFSAEFPKEGPSILRIQQVVRGDSAAYFCASSPRDRGNQPQHFGDGTRLSIL.

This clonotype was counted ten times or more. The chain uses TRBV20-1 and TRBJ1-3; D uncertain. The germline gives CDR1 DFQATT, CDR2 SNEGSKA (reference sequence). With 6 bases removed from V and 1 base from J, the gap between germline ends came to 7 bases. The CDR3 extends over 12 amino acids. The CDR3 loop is CSARWSGNTIYF. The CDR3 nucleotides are TGCAGTGCCAGATGGTCTGGAAACACCATATATTTT.

CDR3 nucleotides: TGTGCCACCCAAAGCGGGACCTACAATGAGCAGTTCTTC. It translates to CATQSGTYNEQFF. V usage is TRBV10-3 and J usage is TRBJ2-1; 7 bases are a match to TRBD2. The CDR3 covers 13 residues. The V segment lost 10 bases and the J segment 2 bases; nucleotides outside the gene matches: 5. Germline V CDR1 and CDR2: ENHRY, SYGVKD.

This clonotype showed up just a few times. In nucleotides, the CDR3 is TGCAGTGCTCCCCGGGCGACGAACACTGAAGCTTTCTTT. Translated: CSAPRATNTEAFF. V usage is TRBV20-1 and J usage is TRBJ1-1; D gene uncertain. In germline, CDR1 is DFQATT, CDR2 SNEGSKA (reference sequence). This CDR3 region has 13 residues. V lost 5 bases and J 1 base, leaving 11 bases between the germline ends.

CDR3 residues: CASSYDDRGLDEQYF. The CDR3 DNA reads TGTGCCAGCAGTTACGACGACAGGGGGCTGGACGAGCAGTACTTC. The genes are TRBV6-2 or TRBV6-3 and TRBJ2-7, with 10 nucleotides matching TRBD1. Germline lookup yields CDR1 MNHEY and CDR2 SVGEGT. The V segment lost 2 bases and the J segment 5 bases; nucleotides outside the gene matches: 6. This CDR3 is 15 amino acids long.

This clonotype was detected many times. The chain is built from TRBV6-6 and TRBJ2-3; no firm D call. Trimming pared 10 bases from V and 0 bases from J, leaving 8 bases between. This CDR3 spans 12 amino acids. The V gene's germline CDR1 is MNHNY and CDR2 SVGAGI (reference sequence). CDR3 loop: CAIAPSTDTQYF. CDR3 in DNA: TGTGCCATTGCCCCTAGCACAGATACGCAGTATTTT.